The rows below give T cell receptor beta chains drawn from one sample of a study of cytomegalovirus exposure and HLA in healthy donors. Assay: immunoSEQ multiplex PCR; the TCRdb copy retains only in-frame clones and omits some. The sample table sets out 150,000 to 200,000 clones. The sample comprised PBMCs. The source of these receptors is a man aged 25 to 40 in good health and CMV-seronegative. Each CDR3 is given with its conserved first and last residue. D genes are given only for firm matches.

>TRBD2|TRBJ2-7|TRBV29-1
CSVRPLAESYEQYF
TGCAGCGTTCGACCCCTAGCGGAATCCTACGAGCAGTACTTC
>-|TRBJ1-1|TRBV18
CASTRQRVDGEAFF
TGTGCCAGCACAAGACAGAGAGTCGACGGTGAAGCTTTCTTT
>TRBD1|TRBJ2-1|TRBV6-5
CASRTGGINEQFF
TGTGCCAGTCGGACAGGGGGTATCAATGAGCAGTTCTTC
>TRBD1|TRBJ1-4|TRBV14
CASSQTQGFGREKLFF
TGTGCCAGCAGCCAGACACAGGGGTTCGGAAGGGAAAAACTGTTTTTT
>-|TRBJ1-1|TRBV7-9
CASSLEYGTEAFF
TGTGCCAGCAGCTTAGAGTACGGCACTGAAGCTTTCTTT
>TRBD1|TRBJ2-5|TRBV5-1
CASSLAPGGETQYF
TGCGCCAGCAGCTTGGCCCCAGGGGGAGAGACCCAGTACTTC
>TRBD1|TRBJ1-2|TRBV5-1
CASSLGNDRAGHGYTF
TGCGCCAGCAGCTTGGGGAACGACAGGGCGGGACATGGCTACACCTTC
>-|TRBJ2-3|TRBV2
CASSDAAPVSDTQYF
TGTGCCAGCAGTGATGCGGCCCCGGTTTCAGATACGCAGTATTTT
>-|TRBJ1-5|TRBV19
CATLSGVNQPQHF
TGTGCCACCTTGTCAGGGGTCAATCAGCCCCAGCATTTT
>TRBD2|TRBJ2-3|TRBV6-4
CASRTSGSTDTQYF
TGTGCCAGCAGGACTAGCGGGTCCACAGATACGCAGTATTTT
>-|TRBJ2-1|TRBV11-3
CASSLLGAYNEQFF
TGTGCCAGCAGCTTATTGGGCGCATACAATGAGCAGTTCTTC
>-|TRBJ2-7|TRBV9
CASSVEAGVLTEQYF
TGTGCCAGCAGCGTAGAGGCTGGAGTCCTAACCGAGCAGTACTTC
>-|TRBJ2-7|TRBV11-2
CASRGWGGGYEQYF
TGTGCCAGCAGGGGGTGGGGGGGCGGCTACGAGCAGTACTTC
>-|TRBJ2-3|TRBV6-5
CASSYSGGRDTQYF
TGTGCCAGCAGTTACTCAGGAGGGAGAGATACGCAGTATTTT
>-|TRBJ2-1|TRBV4-3
CASSQGQVSSYNEQFF
TGCGCCAGCAGCCAAGGACAGGTTAGCTCCTACAATGAGCAGTTCTTC
>-|TRBJ2-3|TRBV6-6
CASSTTSPDTQYF
TGTGCCAGCAGTACCACTAGCCCAGATACGCAGTATTTT
>-|TRBJ2-7|TRBV5-1
CASSLVSAEFYEQYF
TGCGCCAGCAGCTTGGTTTCGGCGGAATTCTACGAGCAGTACTTC
>-|TRBJ1-1|TRBV19
CASSIGPNAEAFF
TGTGCCAGTAGTATAGGGCCGAATGCTGAAGCTTTCTTT
>-|TRBJ1-2|TRBV5-1
CASSSQGSYGYTF
TGCGCCAGCAGCTCCCAGGGCTCCTATGGCTACACCTTC
>-|TRBJ1-4|TRBV6-1
CARQGGNEKLFF
TGTGCCAGACAGGGTGGGAATGAAAAACTGTTTTTT
>-|TRBJ2-7|TRBV5-1
CASSSGQSYEQYF
TGCGCCAGCAGCTCCGGACAGTCCTACGAGCAGTACTTC
>TRBD2|TRBJ2-5|TRBV9
CASSGLTPGGETQYF
TGTGCCAGCAGCGGGCTGACACCGGGGGGAGAGACCCAGTACTTC
>-|TRBJ1-2|TRBV27
CASSFGPSPNYGCTF
TGTGCCAGCAGTTTTGGCCCGAGCCCTAACTATGGCTGCACCTTC
>TRBD1|TRBJ2-3|TRBV28
CASSPGTGKSDTQYF
TGTGCCAGCAGTCCCGGGACAGGGAAGTCAGATACGCAGTATTTT
>-|TRBJ1-3|TRBV9
CASSVGSGIGNTIYF
TGTGCCAGCAGCGTAGGGTCAGGGATTGGAAACACCATATATTTT
>-|TRBJ2-3|TRBV9
CASSVATRGDTQYF
TGTGCCAGCAGCGTAGCAACCAGGGGAGATACGCAGTATTTT
>TRBD1|TRBJ2-7|TRBV11-3
CASSFPQDRGIGTYEQYF
TGTGCCAGCAGCTTCCCCCAGGACAGGGGAATTGGCACCTACGAGCAGTACTTC
>-|TRBJ2-7|TRBV7-6
CASSLGADSTYEQYF
TGTGCCAGCAGCTTAGGAGCGGACTCGACCTACGAGCAGTACTTC
>TRBD1|TRBJ2-5|TRBV7-3
CASSLGQGTALETQYF
TGTGCCAGCAGCCTCGGACAGGGTACGGCCTTGGAGACCCAGTACTTC
>TRBD1|TRBJ1-4|TRBV19
CASSDRTGIEKLFF
TGTGCCAGTAGCGACAGGACAGGGATTGAAAAACTGTTTTTT
>TRBD1|TRBJ1-2|TRBV6-5
CANRDSTNYGYTF
TGTGCCAACAGGGACAGTACTAACTATGGCTACACCTTC
>TRBD2|TRBJ2-7|TRBV7-2
CASSFERGSYEQYF
TGTGCCAGCAGCTTCGAGCGGGGCTCCTACGAGCAGTACTTC
>TRBD2|TRBJ2-1|TRBV9
CASSRGTSGSNEQFF
TGTGCCAGCAGCCGGGGGACTAGCGGGAGCAATGAGCAGTTCTTC
>TRBD1|TRBJ2-4|TRBV7-2
CASSLSGTGGRNIQYF
TGTGCCAGCAGCTTATCCGGGACAGGGGGCAGAAACATTCAGTACTTC
>TRBD2|TRBJ2-3|TRBV14
CASSQLAGGPTDTQYF
TGTGCCAGCAGCCAACTAGCGGGAGGGCCCACAGATACGCAGTATTTT
>-|TRBJ2-7|TRBV7-8
CASRGSLGLATYEQYF
TGTGCCAGCAGAGGGTCCCTTGGACTGGCTACCTACGAGCAGTACTTC
>TRBD1|TRBJ1-4|TRBV29-1
CSVSRDRGEKLFF
TGCAGCGTTTCGCGGGACAGGGGGGAAAAACTGTTTTTT
>TRBD1|TRBJ1-1|TRBV6-1
CASSRQGAITEAFF
TGTGCCAGCAGTCGACAGGGGGCGATCACTGAAGCTTTCTTT
>-|TRBJ2-5|TRBV11-3
CASSQTAGETQYF
TGTGCCAGCAGCCAGACAGCGGGAGAGACCCAGTACTTC
>TRBD1|TRBJ1-2|TRBV9
CASSVGTGDGYTF
TGTGCCAGCAGCGTAGGGACAGGGGATGGCTACACCTTC
>TRBD1|TRBJ1-2|TRBV6-1
CASWPGQGYGYTF
TGTGCCAGCTGGCCGGGACAGGGCTATGGCTACACCTTC
>-|TRBJ1-2|TRBV5-1
CASSLGAGGNYGYTF
TGCGCCAGCAGCTTGGGGGCCGGAGGAAACTATGGCTACACCTTC
>TRBD1|TRBJ1-5|TRBV19
CASGGQQVYSNQPQHF
TGTGCCAGTGGGGGACAGCAAGTTTATAGCAATCAGCCCCAGCATTTT
>-|TRBJ2-1|TRBV5-4
CASSFGEDEQFF
TGTGCCAGCAGCTTCGGAGAAGATGAGCAGTTCTTC
>-|TRBJ1-4|TRBV30
CAWSALNEKLFF
TGTGCCTGGAGTGCTTTGAATGAAAAACTGTTTTTT
>TRBD1|TRBJ1-4|TRBV11-2
CASSQRQGNEKLFF
TGTGCCAGCAGCCAAAGACAGGGTAATGAAAAACTGTTTTTT
>-|TRBJ1-2|TRBV30
CAWRVPGWTNYGYTF
TGTGCCTGGAGGGTCCCAGGGTGGACTAACTATGGCTACACCTTC
>TRBD1|TRBJ1-3|TRBV19
CASSPQGQGPGNTIYF
TGTGCCAGTAGCCCCCAGGGACAGGGTCCTGGAAACACCATATATTTT
>-|TRBJ1-2|TRBV5-1
CASSLDGAGVSYGYTF
TGCGCCAGCAGCTTGGATGGGGCAGGGGTCTCTTATGGCTACACCTTC
>TRBD1|TRBJ1-1|TRBV6-5
CASSLLSDRSTEAFF
TGTGCCAGCAGCCTACTATCGGACAGGAGCACTGAAGCTTTCTTT